This T cell receptor (beta chain) derives from a study of shared T cell receptors in the human thymus. Method: immunoSEQ multiplex PCR; TCRdb's copy keeps in-frame clones and lacks some. The table has 550,000 to 800,000 clones, 80% to 90% seen once. After removal of 1 base from V and 3 bases from J, the junction contained 11 bases not matched to a gene. CDR1 is SGHAT and CDR2 is FQNNGV in the germline V gene. The CDR3 spans 17 residues. These same data were also listed under a study on human thymus T cells. From that second work: Donors were healthy Finnish infants having corrective surgery for congenital heart defects.

The chain joins TRBV11-2 to TRBJ2-7, with 8 bases that match TRBD1. The source of this sequence is a girl less than two years old with a congenital heart defect. The sequencing input was thymocytes. CDR3 DNA sequence: TGTGCCAGCAGCTTAGTTGTCCAGGACAGGGATTACTACGAGCAGTACTTC. Translated: CASSLVVQDRDYYEQYF.